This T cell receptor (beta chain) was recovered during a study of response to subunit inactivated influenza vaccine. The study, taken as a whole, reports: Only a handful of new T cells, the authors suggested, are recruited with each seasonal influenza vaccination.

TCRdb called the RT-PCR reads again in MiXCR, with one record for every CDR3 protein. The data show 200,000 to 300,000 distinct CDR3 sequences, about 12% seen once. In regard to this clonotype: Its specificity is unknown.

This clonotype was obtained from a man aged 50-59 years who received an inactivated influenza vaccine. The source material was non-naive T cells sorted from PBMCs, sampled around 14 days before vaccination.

The CDR3, as DNA: TGTGCCAGCAGTTCCCTCGGACTAGCGGGATTCGATGAGCAGTTCTTC. It encodes CASSSLGLAGFDEQFF. The J gene is TRBJ2-1, the V gene TRBV27, with 12 bases matching TRBD2. Germline CDR1 and CDR2: MNHEY and SMNVEV (reference sequence). This CDR3 has 16 residues. V gave up 4 bases and J gave up 8 bases; unmatched junction bases: 9.